This TCR beta chain derives from a study of Graves' ophthalmopathy and Graves' hyperthyroidism. Study-wide context: Peripheral blood was gathered at the point of initial diagnosis, before any treatment started.

The starting material, roughly 9.7 ml of fresh peripheral blood, provided the PBMCs. This clonotype was found many times. Its antigen is not known. Amplified TCR beta CDR3 regions were obtained using RNA transcripts as template. HTBI-primed first-round RT-PCR preceded second-round multiplex PCR. TCRdb re-called the multiplex PCR reads with MiXCR, one entry per CDR3 protein. The table has over 450,000 distinct CDR3 sequences, roughly 14% seen once. Study-level results: Thyroid clonotypes that were expanded above 0.001 frequency mostly also appeared in blood.

The V segment lost 4 bases and the J segment 5 bases; nucleotides outside the gene matches: 2. The CDR3 loop spans 13 amino acids. Germline V lookup: CDR1 SGDLS, CDR2 YYNGEE. The specimen was blood. The chain combines TRBV9 with TRBJ1-2; 10 bases line up with TRBD1. This receptor was obtained from a woman younger than 45 with Graves' ophthalmopathy. The DNA of the CDR3 is TGTGCCAGCAGCACGGGACAGGGGTATGGCTACACCTTC. Translating gives CASSTGQGYGYTF.